Each of the 20 T cell receptor beta chains below was sequenced from the same sample in a study of shared clonotypes between healthy human individuals. TCRdb's table, derived via immunoSEQ multiplex PCR, lists solely in-frame clones and lacks some. The data show 450,000 to 600,000 clones, around 79% seen once. Specimen: PBMCs. The receptors were sampled from a woman aged 40 to 50 in good health. Some clones in this sample may be carry-over from other donors' samples.

The chain employs TRBV18 and TRBJ1-2; D remains ambiguous. V was cut by 0 bases and J by 8 bases, with 10 bases left in between. CDR1 and CDR2 from the germline V gene are KGHSH and LQKENI. The CDR3 is made up of 13 amino acids. CDR3 sequence (DNA): TGTGCCAGCTCACCACCGGGAGGCGGCGGCTACACCTTC. It encodes CASSPPGGGGYTF.

The chain recombines TRBV11-1 with TRBJ1-2; weak D call: TRBD1 (5 bases). V was cut by 8 bases and J by 3 bases, with 13 bases left in between. Germline-derived CDR1 and CDR2 are SGHAT and FQDESV (reference sequence). The CDR3 sequence is 13 residues long. The CDR3: CASGQGLDYGYTF. DNA for the CDR3: TGTGCCAGCGGCCAGGGCCTCGACTATGGCTACACCTTC.

The DNA for the CDR3 is TGTGCCAGCAGCAAAAGGTGCGGGATGGATGAAAAACTGTTTTTT. It specifies CASSKRCGMDEKLFF. This rearrangement joins TRBV21-1 to TRBJ1-4. TRBV21-1 is a listed pseudogene. There are 15 residues in the CDR3.

The V and J genes are TRBV7-6 and TRBJ2-7; 10 positions agree with TRBD1. The CDR3 totals 14 residues. V lost 5 bases, J lost 2 bases, and 3 bases stayed unmatched. CDR1 SGHVS and CDR2 FNYEAQ come from the germline V gene. The CDR3 reads CASSRDRGPYEQYF. CDR3 DNA sequence: TGTGCCAGCAGCAGGGACAGGGGTCCCTACGAGCAGTACTTC.

The rearrangement uses TRBV6-1 and TRBJ2-7, with D possibly TRBD1 on 6 matching bases. The CDR3 totals 14 residues. Germline assignment: CDR1 MNHNS and CDR2 SASEGT. V dropped 10 bases and J dropped 1 base, with 17 bases sitting between them. In DNA form, the CDR3 reads TGTGCCATACTTAGGGGACATCCTTCCTACGAGCAGTACTTC. Amino acid sequence: CAILRGHPSYEQYF.

The V gene is TRBV4-3, the J gene TRBJ2-2, with TRBD2 matching over 9 bases. With 4 bases clipped from V and 8 bases from J, the junction kept 17 bases outside the gene matches. The CDR3 covers 18 residues. CDR1 is LGHNA, CDR2 YSLEER, per germline. CDR3 coding DNA: TGCGCCAGCAGCCTTGGGGTTGGCGGGAGGGCCGAGGTGGGGGAGCTGTTTTTT. Its protein product is CASSLGVGGRAEVGELFF.

V and J are TRBV27 and TRBJ2-6; the D is unclear. Germline V gene sequence: CDR1 MNHEY, CDR2 SMNVEV (reference sequence). The V and J ends lost 5 bases and 4 bases respectively, with 6 bases between them. This CDR3 region has 13 residues. The DNA of the CDR3 is TGTGCCAGCAGTCCGCGGGGGGCCAACGTCCTGACTTTC. It is translated as CASSPRGANVLTF. Filled out from reference TRBV27 and TRBJ2-6, the complete variable domain reads EAQVTQNPRYLITVTGKKLTVTCSQNMNHEYMSWYRQDPGLGLRQIYYSMNVEVTDKGDVPEGYKVSRKEKRNFPLILESPSPNQTSLYFCASSPRGANVLTFGAGSRLTVL.

The chain couples TRBV28 to TRBJ2-7, with a weak D call TRBD2 (5 bases). CDR3 length: 14 amino acids. Trimming left V 6 bases short and J 2 bases short, with 14 bases between. CDR1 is MDHEN and CDR2 is SYDVKM in the germline V gene. This chain's CDR3 is CASRGKRTPYEQYF. The CDR3 DNA reads TGTGCCAGCAGGGGGAAGCGGACTCCCTACGAGCAGTACTTC.

This clone was picked up a small number of times. The chain has TRBV5-8 and TRBJ2-5; 9 bases are a match to TRBD1. Unmatched junction bases numbered 3, after V lost 4 bases and J lost 5 bases. This CDR3 is built from 13 residues. Looked up from germline, CDR1 is SGHTS and CDR2 is YDEGEE. DNA of the CDR3: TGTGCCAGCAGCGGACAGGGGTCGGAGACCCAGTACTTC. Translation gives CASSGQGSETQYF.

The chain employs TRBV9 and TRBJ2-1, with 11 bases that match TRBD2. The CDR3 covers 16 residues. The trim removed 0 bases at V and 10 bases at J, leaving 9 bases unmatched. Germline V lookup: CDR1 SGDLS, CDR2 YYNGEE. CDR3 sequence: CASSVEETSGIFEQFF. CDR3 DNA: TGTGCCAGCAGCGTAGAAGAGACTAGCGGGATCTTCGAGCAGTTCTTC.

This clone came up once. V usage is TRBV29-1 and J usage is TRBJ2-7; D ambiguous. Trimming took off 2 bases at V and 3 bases at J, with 5 bases between the two ends. The CDR3 spans 11 residues. CDR1 SQVTM and CDR2 ANQGSEA come from the germline V gene. CDR3 residues: CSVENSYEQYF. DNA for the CDR3: TGCAGCGTTGAAAACAGCTACGAGCAGTACTTC.

This clone was seen once. The chain couples TRBV11-2 to TRBJ2-1; D possibly uses TRBD1 or TRBD2 (6 bases each). Per the germline V gene, CDR1 is SGHAT and CDR2 is FQNNGV. The CDR3 sequence is 17 residues long. Between the trimmed V and J ends, which lost 1 base and 3 bases, there was a span of 16 bases. CDR3 DNA sequence: TGTGCCAGCAGCTTAGCGCCCGGGGGCGTAGTCTACAATGAGCAGTTCTTC. Amino acids: CASSLAPGGVVYNEQFF.

This rearrangement joins TRBV30 to TRBJ1-4; D not resolved. The CDR3 loop spans 11 amino acids. The V gene lost 0 bases and the J gene lost 10 bases, with 6 bases spanning the gap. CDR1 and CDR2 (germline): GTSNPN, SVGIG (reference sequence). Here the CDR3 reads CAWSVRLKLFF. Here the CDR3 DNA reads TGTGCCTGGAGTGTACGGCTAAAACTGTTTTTT.

The chain employs TRBV19 and TRBJ2-5, with 9 positions matching TRBD1. Trimming removed 5 bases from V and 4 bases from J; junction bases left unmatched: 2. The CDR3 runs 13 residues. The germline V gene has CDR1 LNHDA and CDR2 SQIVND (reference sequence). CDR3 region: CASSETGGETQYF. The CDR3 DNA sequence: TGTGCCAGTAGTGAGACAGGGGGAGAGACCCAGTACTTC.

The rearrangement links TRBV29-1 to TRBJ2-3; weak D call: TRBD2 (6 bases). This CDR3 spans 12 amino acids. Trimming pared 4 bases from V and 4 bases from J, leaving 9 bases between. Germline V gives CDR1 SQVTM, CDR2 ANQGSEA. CDR3 region: CSVGGGSDTQYF. CDR3 bases: TGCAGCGTTGGAGGAGGGTCAGATACGCAGTATTTT.

The chain carries TRBV5-4 and TRBJ2-7; TRBD2 agrees at 9 bases. The CDR3 runs to 14 residues. Trimming cost V 2 bases and J 3 bases; bases outside gene matches: 3. The germline CDR1 and CDR2 sequences are SGHNT and YYREEE (reference sequence). The CDR3 DNA is TGTGCCAGCAGCTTCGCGGGGGGGGGCTACGAGCAGTACTTC. It encodes CASSFAGGGYEQYF. The full variable domain, its missing parts supplied by reference TRBV5-4 and TRBJ2-7, is ETGVTQSPTHLIKTRGQQVTLRCSSQSGHNTVSWYQQALGQGPQFIFQYYREEENGRGNFPPRFSGLQFPNYSSELNVNALELDDSALYLCASSFAGGGYEQYFGPGTRLTVT.

At least ten counts were recorded for this clone. The chain has TRBV6-9 and TRBJ2-1; 8 nucleotides align to TRBD2. Germline CDR1 MNHGY, CDR2 SVAAGI. V dropped 3 bases and J dropped 6; count of bases not matched to a gene: 7. The CDR3 consists of 15 residues. DNA of the CDR3: TGTGCCAGCAGTTACAGGCGGGAGGTTCCCAATGAGCAGTTCTTC. This codes for CASSYRREVPNEQFF.

The chain employs TRBV18 and TRBJ2-5; tentatively, D is TRBD1 or TRBD2 (5 bases each). The CDR3 has 15 residues. CDR1 KGHSH and CDR2 LQKENI come from the germline V gene. Deletions cut 3 bases from V and 4 bases from J, with 15 bases between. The CDR3 DNA follows: TGTGCCAGCTCACCTCCAGGGAGCTCGGGAGAGACCCAGTACTTC. Amino acids: CASSPPGSSGETQYF.

The V call is TRBV14, the J call TRBJ2-7, with a weak D call TRBD2 (5 bases). The germline V gene encodes CDR1 SGHDN and CDR2 FVKESK. Trimming took 1 base from V and 2 from J, leaving 6 bases between them. This CDR3 has 13 residues. The CDR3 reads CASSQAGTYEQYF. CDR3 bases: TGTGCCAGCAGCCAAGCCGGGACCTACGAGCAGTACTTC.

In the case of this clone: Other DNA sequences in the same sample also yield this CDR3. CDR3 residues: CASSVATYNEQFF. DNA for the CDR3: TGTGCCAGCAGCGTAGCTACCTACAATGAGCAGTTCTTC. This chain joins TRBV9 and TRBJ2-1; D uncertain. The germline V and J ends were trimmed by 0 bases and 2 bases, with 3 bases remaining between them. Germline values: CDR1 SGDLS, CDR2 YYNGEE. This CDR3 region has 13 residues.